Listed here are 2 T cell receptor beta chains from one sample, sequenced in a study of T cell repertoires in cytomegalovirus infection. TCRdb redid the calling of the reads with MiXCR, one entry per CDR3 protein. This table has about 300,000 distinct CDR3 sequences, around 10% appearing once. Sequenced material: PBMCs. The receptor set was obtained from a human donor in good health (CMV status not recorded). Some clones in this sample may be carry-over from other donors' samples.

The chain has TRBV2 and TRBJ1-2, with D unresolved. Germline V gene lookup returns CDR1 SNHLY and CDR2 FYNNEI. There are 13 residues in the CDR3. The germline V and J ends were trimmed by 2 bases and 5 bases, with 9 bases remaining between them. CDR3 loop: CASSETGRYGYTF. The CDR3 region has the DNA TGTGCCAGCAGTGAAACGGGAAGATATGGCTACACCTTC. Together with reference TRBV2 and TRBJ1-2, the CDR3 gives the full variable domain: EPEVTQTPSHQVTQMGQEVILRCVPISNHLYFYWYRQILGQKVEFLVSFYNNEISEKSEIFDDQFSVERPDGSNFTLKIRSTKLEDSAMYFCASSETGRYGYTFGSGTRLTVV.

This clonotype was counted many times. The chain has TRBV7-9 and TRBJ2-5; 8 nucleotides agree with TRBD2. The CDR3 covers 16 residues. In germline, CDR1 is SEHNR, CDR2 FQNEAQ (reference sequence). V lost 6 bases to trimming and J lost 2 bases; unmatched junction nucleotides: 11. The DNA for the CDR3 is TGTGCCAGCAGACCCGGGACTAGAGGCCCTCAAGAGACCCAGTACTTC. Amino acids: CASRPGTRGPQETQYF.